Below are 25 T cell receptor beta chains sequenced from a single sample in a study of T cell clones after liver transplantation. The protocol was immunoSEQ multiplex PCR, while the TCRdb copy is restricted to in-frame clones and leaves out a portion. Among about 85,000 clones listed, over 80% were seen once. The sample was CD4+ T cells from blood, taken 46 months after liver transplant. The receptors originated from a human patient who received a liver transplant. The T cells may partly be graft donor cells.

The J gene is TRBJ2-3, the V gene TRBV19, with 15 bases lining up with TRBD2. CDR3 length equals 18 residues. The germline gives CDR1 LNHDA, CDR2 SQIVND (reference sequence). V dropped 4 bases and J dropped 1; count of bases not matched to a gene: 6. CDR3 sequence (DNA): TGTGCCAGTAGTACCGGACTAGCGGGAGGGTTCGGCACAGATACGCAGTATTTT. Translated, it gives CASSTGLAGGFGTDTQYF. Looking up the rest from reference TRBV19 and TRBJ2-3 gives the full variable domain: DGGITQSPKYLFRKEGQNVTLSCEQNLNHDAMYWYRQDPGQGLRLIYYSQIVNDFQKGDIAEGYSVSREKKESFPLTVTSAQKNPTAFYLCASSTGLAGGFGTDTQYFGPGTRLTVL.

The chain links TRBV5-1 to TRBJ1-1, with 12 bases lining up with TRBD1. The CDR3 covers 14 residues. With V trimmed by 7 bases and J by 5 bases, 6 bases remained unmatched. Germline loops: CDR1 SGHRS, CDR2 YFSETQ. The CDR3 sequence: CASGTGGAGTEAFF. The CDR3 nucleotides read TGCGCCAGCGGGACAGGGGGCGCAGGGACTGAAGCTTTCTTT.

The J gene is TRBJ1-1, the V gene TRBV28, with TRBD1 matching 7 bases. Germline CDR1 MDHEN, CDR2 SYDVKM. The CDR3 runs 15 residues. Losses at the gene ends were 7 bases for V and 1 base for J; bases not matched to a gene: 9. The CDR3 coding sequence is TGTGCCAGCAAAGGAACGACAGGGAGGAACACTGAAGCTTTCTTT. Protein product: CASKGTTGRNTEAFF.

The chain recombines TRBV19 with TRBJ1-2, with 7 bases aligning to TRBD1. Germline CDR1 and CDR2: LNHDA and SQIVND (reference sequence). The CDR3 totals 14 residues. J was trimmed by 5 bases and V by 5 bases; bases with no gene match: 8. The DNA for the CDR3 is TGTGCCAGTAGTCAACGGGACAGCTTTTATGGCTACACCTTC. Protein sequence: CASSQRDSFYGYTF.

This clone has just one count. This chain links TRBV4-1 with TRBJ2-1; a possible D gene is TRBD2 (7 bases). The CDR3 length is 18 residues. Trimming took off 1 base at V and 7 bases at J, with 23 bases between the two ends. Looked up from germline, CDR1 is MGHRA and CDR2 is YSYEKL. The CDR3 DNA reads as TGCGCCAGCAGCCAAGCCCAGGGGACTACCAGATTCCGGAATGAGCAGTTCTTC. The encoded protein is CASSQAQGTTRFRNEQFF.

The chain uses TRBV28 and TRBJ2-2; D gene ambiguous. Trimming pared 3 bases from V and 6 bases from J, leaving 11 bases between. Germline V gene lookup returns CDR1 MDHEN and CDR2 SYDVKM. The CDR3 covers 14 residues. The CDR3 loop is CASSFSLSSGELFF. The CDR3 region has the DNA TGTGCCAGCAGTTTTAGCCTGTCTTCCGGGGAGCTGTTTTTT. Based on the CDR3 plus reference TRBV28 and TRBJ2-2, the full variable domain is DVKVTQSSRYLVKRTGEKVFLECVQDMDHENMFWYRQDPGLGLRLIYFSYDVKMKEKGDIPEGYSVSREKKERFSLILESASTNQTSMYLCASSFSLSSGELFFGEGSRLTVL.

The gene calls are TRBV7-2 and TRBJ1-1, with a possible D match to TRBD1 (5 bases). CDR1 is SGHTA, CDR2 FQGNSA, per germline. The CDR3 runs 14 residues. With 5 bases removed from V and 4 bases from J, the gap between germline ends came to 14 bases. The CDR3 loop reads CASSRTLGLTEAFF. In nucleotides, the CDR3 is TGTGCCAGCAGCCGAACGTTGGGGCTCACTGAAGCTTTCTTT. The full variable domain, rest sourced from reference TRBV7-2 and TRBJ1-1, is GAGVSQSPSNKVTEKGKDVELRCDPISGHTALYWYRQSLGQGLEFLIYFQGNSAPDKSGLPSDRFSAERTGGSVSTLTIQRTQQEDSAVYLCASSRTLGLTEAFFGQGTRLTVV.

V gene TRBV6-1 combines with J gene TRBJ2-6; no reliable D call. V lost 5 bases and J 2 bases, leaving 4 bases between the germline ends. Germline values: CDR1 MNHNS, CDR2 SASEGT. The CDR3 is 13 residues long. The CDR3 DNA reads TGTGCCAGCAGTCCGACTGGGGCCAACGTCCTGACTTTC. It codes for CASSPTGANVLTF.

In this sample, this clone turned up a few times. V usage is TRBV5-1 and J usage is TRBJ2-3; TRBD2 agrees at 7 bases. Germline V gene lookup returns CDR1 SGHRS and CDR2 YFSETQ. The CDR3 is 15 residues long. Losses at the gene ends were 5 bases for V and 1 base for J; bases not matched to a gene: 7. This CDR3 is CASSSSGAGTDTQYF. CDR3 sequence (DNA): TGCGCCAGCAGTTCAAGCGGGGCGGGCACAGATACGCAGTATTTT.

The chain uses TRBV9 and TRBJ2-1; D might be TRBD2 (5 bases). The CDR3 is made up of 15 amino acids. V gave up 0 bases and J gave up 0 bases, with 7 bases separating them. Germline CDR1 is SGDLS and CDR2 is YYNGEE. CDR3: CASSVEAGSYNEQFF. CDR3 in DNA: TGTGCCAGCAGCGTAGAGGCGGGCTCCTACAATGAGCAGTTCTTC. Variable domain in full (rest from reference TRBV9 and TRBJ2-1): DSGVTQTPKHLITATGQRVTLRCSPRSGDLSVYWYQQSLDQGLQFLIQYYNGEERAKGNILERFSAQQFPDLHSELNLSSLELGDSALYFCASSVEAGSYNEQFFGPGTRLTVL.

This clone has just a few counts. The rearrangement uses TRBV9 and TRBJ1-1; D gene ambiguous. The ends were cut back, 0 bases at V and 3 bases at J, with 12 bases in the middle. The length of the CDR3 is 15 residues. The germline V gene has CDR1 SGDLS and CDR2 YYNGEE. This CDR3 reads CASSVALERDTEAFF. CDR3 coding DNA: TGTGCCAGCAGCGTAGCTCTGGAAAGGGACACTGAAGCTTTCTTT.

The chain carries TRBV6-1 and TRBJ2-3; TRBD2 agrees at 9 bases. Trimming took 3 bases from V and 4 from J; bases not matched to a gene: 11. This CDR3 has 17 residues. CDR1 is MNHNS, CDR2 SASEGT, per germline. In DNA, the CDR3 is TGTGCCAGCAGTGACCCGGGGGTAGCGGGAGTGGCAGATACGCAGTATTTT. It is translated as CASSDPGVAGVADTQYF.

V is TRBV15 and J is TRBJ2-5, with D hard to call. V lost 0 bases and J 5 bases, leaving 16 bases between the germline ends. CDR1 and CDR2 (germline): LNHNV, YYDKDF (reference sequence). The CDR3 runs to 16 residues. For the CDR3, the DNA is TGTGCCACCAGCAGAGATTTTCAAGGCTTGGGGGAGACCCAGTACTTC. This codes for CATSRDFQGLGETQYF.

The J gene is TRBJ1-1, the V gene TRBV15, with TRBD1 matching over 8 bases. Germline CDR1 and CDR2: LNHNV and YYDKDF (reference sequence). The CDR3 has 14 residues. Trimming cost V 0 bases and J 4 bases; bases outside gene matches: 1. Written as DNA, the CDR3 is TGTGCCACCAGCAGAGATGGGACAGGCACTGAAGCTTTCTTT. This encodes CATSRDGTGTEAFF.

Points on this clone: In the same sample, other DNA sequences code for this CDR3. This rearrangement joins TRBV18 to TRBJ2-3; TRBD2 matches 8 bases. CDR1 is KGHSH, CDR2 LQKENI, per germline. V shed 4 bases, J shed 5 bases, and the junction held 11 bases outside the gene matches. The CDR3 is 16 residues long. CDR3 region: CASSHQVAGLRDTQYF. The DNA of the CDR3 is TGTGCCAGCTCACACCAAGTAGCGGGACTCAGAGATACGCAGTATTTT. Based on the CDR3 plus reference TRBV18 and TRBJ2-3, the full variable domain is NAGVMQNPRHLVRRRGQEARLRCSPMKGHSHVYWYRQLPEEGLKFMVYLQKENIIDESGMPKERFSAEFPKEGPSILRIQQVVRGDSAAYFCASSHQVAGLRDTQYFGPGTRLTVL.

The gene calls are TRBV20-1 and TRBJ1-1; no reliable D call. Germline V gene data show CDR1 as DFQATT and CDR2 as SNEGSKA (reference sequence). Trimming shortened V by 5 bases and J by 1 base, and 5 bases separated the two germline ends. This CDR3 comprises 11 residues. The CDR3 sequence is CSAQRNTEAFF. Written as DNA, the CDR3 is TGCAGTGCTCAGAGGAACACTGAAGCTTTCTTT.

The rearrangement uses TRBV10-3 and TRBJ1-1, with TRBD1 matching over 8 bases. Germline trimming cut 2 bases from V and 1 base from J; bases unmatched to any gene: 3. Germline V gives CDR1 ENHRY, CDR2 SYGVKD. The CDR3 contains 15 residues. CDR3: CAISEAGTGNTEAFF. The CDR3 coding sequence is TGTGCCATCAGTGAGGCCGGGACAGGGAACACTGAAGCTTTCTTT.

This rearrangement joins TRBV30 to TRBJ1-2, with D unresolved. The CDR3 spans 13 residues. The V and J ends lost 0 bases and 3 bases respectively, with 8 bases between them. From germline, CDR1 is GTSNPN and CDR2 SVGIG (reference sequence). The DNA of the CDR3 is TGTGCCTGGAGTGTACAACGGTACTATGGCTACACCTTC. It translates to CAWSVQRYYGYTF.

J is TRBJ2-3 and V is TRBV7-9; a weak D match, TRBD1 (6 bases). Germline CDR1 is SEHNR and CDR2 is FQNEAQ (reference sequence). This CDR3 has 14 residues. Trimming removed 5 bases at V and 2 bases at J, with 11 bases between. This CDR3 reads CASSLDRNTDTQYF. The CDR3 nucleotides read TGTGCCAGCAGCCTGGACAGAAACACAGATACGCAGTATTTT.

The chain uses TRBV28 and TRBJ2-1; 13 bases align to TRBD2. Germline V gene sequence: CDR1 MDHEN, CDR2 SYDVKM. J was trimmed by 10 bases and V by 5 bases; bases with no gene match: 11. The CDR3 is made up of 16 amino acids. This chain's CDR3 is CASSSGTSGNRGEQFF. The CDR3 DNA follows: TGTGCCAGCAGTAGCGGGACTAGCGGGAACCGGGGAGAGCAGTTCTTC.

In the case of this clone: Germline and junction disagree at one end, which may indicate a read error. The chain uses TRBV5-4 and TRBJ2-3; D remains ambiguous. The germline V gene encodes CDR1 SGHNT and CDR2 YYREEE (reference sequence). CDR3 length: 15 amino acids. CDR3 in DNA: TGTGCCAGCAGCTCCCCCGATAGGAGCAGAGATACGCAGTATTTT. It encodes CASSSPDRSRDTQYF.

The chain is built from TRBV5-1 and TRBJ2-1; TRBD1 matches 8 bases. Germline trimming cut 3 bases from V and 0 bases from J; bases unmatched to any gene: 2. In germline, CDR1 is SGHRS, CDR2 YFSETQ. The CDR3 has 15 amino acids. CDR3 amino acids: CASSYDRGSYNEQFF. DNA for the CDR3: TGCGCCAGCAGCTACGACAGGGGCTCCTACAATGAGCAGTTCTTC.

The chain joins TRBV29-1 to TRBJ2-1; 9 bases are a match to TRBD2. The CDR3 is 14 residues long. The germline V gene has CDR1 SQVTM and CDR2 ANQGSEA. The junction had 10 bases not matched to a gene; V was cut back by 5 bases and J by 8 bases. CDR3 residues: CSVFGGLAGDEQFF. DNA for the CDR3: TGCAGCGTTTTTGGGGGACTAGCCGGCGATGAGCAGTTCTTC.

In its sample, this clone was seen a few times. V and J are TRBV5-4 and TRBJ1-4; TRBD1 aligns across 7 bases. The germline CDR1 and CDR2 sequences are SGHNT and YYREEE (reference sequence). V lost 4 bases and J lost 5; bases outside the gene matches: 5. There are 14 residues in the CDR3. CDR3 nucleotides: TGTGCCAGCAGCCCCGACAGGGTAAATGAAAAACTGTTTTTT. It codes for CASSPDRVNEKLFF.

The gene calls are TRBV28 and TRBJ2-5, with a possible D match to TRBD2 (5 bases). The CDR3 has 15 amino acids. V was trimmed by 4 bases and J by 7 bases, leaving 19 bases between them. Germline V gene data show CDR1 as MDHEN and CDR2 as SYDVKM. This chain's CDR3 is CASSYAGVGLWTQYF. The CDR3 bases are TGTGCCAGCAGTTACGCGGGTGTCGGGCTTTGGACCCAGTACTTC. Drawing the rest from reference TRBV28 and TRBJ2-5, the complete variable domain is DVKVTQSSRYLVKRTGEKVFLECVQDMDHENMFWYRQDPGLGLRLIYFSYDVKMKEKGDIPEGYSVSREKKERFSLILESASTNQTSMYLCASSYAGVGLWTQYFGPGTRLLVL.